The clone carrying this TCR beta chain was counted a few times. Its target is unknown. Germline V gives CDR1 SNHLY, CDR2 FYNNEI. V dropped 4 bases and J dropped 2; count of bases not matched to a gene: 3. CDR3 length: 15 amino acids. Individuals selected for sequencing had exhibited CD8+CD57+ cell expansion on flow cytometry. The data were taken from a study of CD8+CD57+ T cells in acquired aplastic anemia. Across the study: An average of roughly 3 ug of DNA was obtained from sorted CD4+ and CD8+ cells. Whole-study findings and limits: Significance was not reached for CD8+ Simpson's diversity between patients and controls. Some 30 shared CD8+ CDR3s appeared highly expressed within patients' immunodominant clones.

The study profiled TCR beta VDJ and CDR3 using genomic DNA as template. One entry per CDR3 protein, called by TCRdb with MiXCR from the reads. This table has 180,000 or so distinct CDR3 sequences, more than 45% appearing once. The specimen sequenced was sorted CD4+, CD8+, or CD8+CD57+ T cells (not recorded which) from PBMCs. V usage is TRBV2 and J usage is TRBJ2-7, with TRBD2 matching 12 bases. This sequence originates from a human donor with aplastic anemia. The CDR3 loop is CASSGLAGGAYEQYF. In DNA, the CDR3 is TGTGCCAGCAGTGGGCTAGCGGGAGGGGCCTACGAGCAGTACTTC. Full variable domain (outside the CDR3, taken from reference TRBV2 and TRBJ2-7): EPEVTQTPSHQVTQMGQEVILRCVPISNHLYFYWYRQILGQKVEFLVSFYNNEISEKSEIFDDQFSVERPDGSNFTLKIRSTKLEDSAMYFCASSGLAGGAYEQYFGPGTRLTVT.